These 2 T cell receptor beta chains were sequenced from one sample in a study of Ad26.COV2.S vaccination and SARS-CoV-2 variants. Generated by immunoSEQ multiplex PCR, the TCRdb table keeps only in-frame clones and is missing some. The sample consists of 400,000 to 450,000 clones, roughly 87% of them appearing once. Documented treatment: 15 to 20 received Ad26.COV2.S at low or high dose, single or two shots; about 5 received placebo; per-sample allocation not given. After the first vaccine or placebo injection, samples were drawn on day 63. The source was peripheral blood, collected in a trial of Ad26.COV2.S vaccine versus placebo. Every receptor here comes from a person aged 18-65 years who received the Ad26.COV2.S COVID-19 vaccine or a placebo.

The chain has TRBV3-1 (or the pseudogene TRBV3-2) and TRBJ2-3; possible D gene TRBD1, 6 bases. The V gene lost 3 bases and the J gene lost 7 bases, with 14 bases spanning the gap. Germline V gives CDR1 LGHDT, CDR2 YNNKEL (reference sequence). The CDR3 extends over 14 amino acids. The DNA of the CDR3 is TGTGCCAGCAGCCAGGACAGTCCCACGCATACGCAGTATTTT. Protein product: CASSQDSPTHTQYF.

The V gene is TRBV25-1, the J gene TRBJ2-2, with TRBD1 matching over 9 bases. Germline CDR1 reads MGHDK; CDR2 reads SYGVNS. Trimming took 4 bases from V and 6 from J; bases not matched to a gene: 12. The length of the CDR3 is 17 residues. The DNA of the CDR3 is TGTGCCAGCAGTGTACCGGGACAGGGAGGGTTGTCCGGGGAGCTGTTTTTT. Translation: CASSVPGQGGLSGELFF.